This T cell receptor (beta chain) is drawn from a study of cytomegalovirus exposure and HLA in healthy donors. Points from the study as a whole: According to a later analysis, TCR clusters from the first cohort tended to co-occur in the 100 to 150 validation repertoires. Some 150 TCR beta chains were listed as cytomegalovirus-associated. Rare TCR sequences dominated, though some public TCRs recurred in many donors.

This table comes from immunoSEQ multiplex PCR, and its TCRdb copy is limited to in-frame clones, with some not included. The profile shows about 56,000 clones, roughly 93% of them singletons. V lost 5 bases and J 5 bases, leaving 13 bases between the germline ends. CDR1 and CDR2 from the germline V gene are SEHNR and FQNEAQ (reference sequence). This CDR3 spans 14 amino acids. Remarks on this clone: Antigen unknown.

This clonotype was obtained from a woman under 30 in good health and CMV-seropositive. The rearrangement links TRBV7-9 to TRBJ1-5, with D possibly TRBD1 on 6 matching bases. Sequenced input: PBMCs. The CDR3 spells CASSETSGDQPQHF. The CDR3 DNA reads TGTGCCAGCAGCGAGACATCAGGGGATCAGCCCCAGCATTTT.